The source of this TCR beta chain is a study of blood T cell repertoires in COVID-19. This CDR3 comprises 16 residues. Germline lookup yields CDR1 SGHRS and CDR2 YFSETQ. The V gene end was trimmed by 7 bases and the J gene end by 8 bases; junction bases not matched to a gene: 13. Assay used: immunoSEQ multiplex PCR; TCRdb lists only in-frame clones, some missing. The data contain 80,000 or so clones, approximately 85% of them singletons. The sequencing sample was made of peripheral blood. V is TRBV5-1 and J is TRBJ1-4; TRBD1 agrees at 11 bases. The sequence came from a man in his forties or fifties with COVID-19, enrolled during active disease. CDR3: CASRQGSGTGGEKLFF. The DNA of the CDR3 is TGCGCCAGCCGGCAAGGCTCCGGGACAGGGGGAGAAAAACTGTTTTTT.